This TCR beta chain was recorded in a study of T cells after posttransplantation cyclophosphamide. The study's findings and limits: Donor-recipient repertoire similarity was low at 1-2 months, rising over year one. TRB overlap between skin or GI tissue T cells and blood was limited. Recipient CMV seropositivity and CMV reactivation strongly tracked TRB clonality.

The method was immunoSEQ multiplex PCR; TCRdb's version includes in-frame clones alone and lacks a portion of them. In total the sample includes about 33,000 clones, none of them seen once. The J segment lost 3 bases and the V segment lost 1 base, leaving 3 bases of the junction unmatched. CDR3 length: 15 residues. Germline CDR1 is LGHNA and CDR2 is YNFKEQ. This clone has at least ten counts. Its antigen is still unknown. The related graft donor's blood sample was taken on the day of bone marrow donation. The receptor's source is a young woman in good health and a related stem cell transplant donor. The chain recombines TRBV4-2 with TRBJ2-7; 10 bases fit TRBD1. The sequencing sample was made of PBMCs. The DNA for the CDR3 is TGTGCCAGCAGCCAAGGTGACAGGGGGCACTACGAGCAGTACTTC. This codes for CASSQGDRGHYEQYF.